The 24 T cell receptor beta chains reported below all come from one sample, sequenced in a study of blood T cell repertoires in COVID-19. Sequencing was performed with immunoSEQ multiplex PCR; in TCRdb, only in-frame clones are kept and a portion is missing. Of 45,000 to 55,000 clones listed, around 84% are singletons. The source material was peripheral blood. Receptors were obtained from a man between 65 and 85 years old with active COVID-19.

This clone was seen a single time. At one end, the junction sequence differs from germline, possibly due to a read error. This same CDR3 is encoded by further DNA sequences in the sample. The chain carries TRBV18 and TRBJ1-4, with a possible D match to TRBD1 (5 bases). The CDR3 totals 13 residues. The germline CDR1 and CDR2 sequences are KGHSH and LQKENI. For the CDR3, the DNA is TGTGCCAGTTCACGGGGGAGGAATGAAAAACTGTTTTTT. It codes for CASSRGRNEKLFF.

The DNA of the CDR3 is TGTGCCAGCAGCTTAGGTGGACAGGGTGATTACGAGCAGTACTTC. Protein: CASSLGGQGDYEQYF. The J gene is TRBJ2-7, the V gene TRBV11-3; 8 bases align to TRBD1. Germline loops: CDR1 SGHNT, CDR2 YENEEA. The junction had 6 bases not matched to a gene; V was cut back by 1 base and J by 4 bases. The CDR3 runs 15 residues.

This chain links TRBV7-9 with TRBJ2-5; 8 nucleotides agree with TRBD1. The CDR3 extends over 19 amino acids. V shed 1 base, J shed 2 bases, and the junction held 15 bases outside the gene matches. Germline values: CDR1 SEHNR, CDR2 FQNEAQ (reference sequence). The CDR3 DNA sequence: TGTGCCAGCAGCTTAGTCCAGGACAGGGAGTCCTACCTACAAGAGACCCAGTACTTC. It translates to CASSLVQDRESYLQETQYF.

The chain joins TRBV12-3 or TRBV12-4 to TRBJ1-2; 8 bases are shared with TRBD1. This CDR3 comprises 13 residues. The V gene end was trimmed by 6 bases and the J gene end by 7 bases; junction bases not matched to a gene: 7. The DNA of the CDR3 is TGTGCCAGCAGACCAGGGGGCTCGAGTGGCTACACCTTC. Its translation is CASRPGGSSGYTF.

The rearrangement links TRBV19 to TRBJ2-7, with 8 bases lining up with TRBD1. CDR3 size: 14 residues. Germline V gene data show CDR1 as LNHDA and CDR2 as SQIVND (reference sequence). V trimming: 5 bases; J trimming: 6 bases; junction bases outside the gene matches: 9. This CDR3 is CASSAGRGPFEQYF. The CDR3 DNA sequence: TGTGCCAGTAGTGCCGGCAGGGGGCCCTTCGAGCAGTACTTC.

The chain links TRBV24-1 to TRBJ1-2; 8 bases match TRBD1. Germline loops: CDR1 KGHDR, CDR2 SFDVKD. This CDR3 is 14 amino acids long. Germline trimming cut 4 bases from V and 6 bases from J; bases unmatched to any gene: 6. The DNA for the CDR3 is TGTGCCACCAGTGAACGTGACAGGGGCCATGGCTACACCTTC. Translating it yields CATSERDRGHGYTF.

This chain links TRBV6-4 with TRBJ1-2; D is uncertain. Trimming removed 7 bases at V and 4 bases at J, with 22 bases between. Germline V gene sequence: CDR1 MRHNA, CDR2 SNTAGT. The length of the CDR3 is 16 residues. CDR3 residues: CASNPGPGRIFYGYTF. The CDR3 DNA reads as TGTGCCAGCAACCCTGGCCCCGGCAGGATATTCTATGGCTACACCTTC.

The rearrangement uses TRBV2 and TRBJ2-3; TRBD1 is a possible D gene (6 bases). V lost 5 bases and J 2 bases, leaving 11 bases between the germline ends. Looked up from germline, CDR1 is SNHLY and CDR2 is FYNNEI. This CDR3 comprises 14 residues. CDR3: CASSRTVNTDTQYF. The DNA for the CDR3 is TGTGCCAGCAGTCGGACAGTTAACACAGATACGCAGTATTTT.

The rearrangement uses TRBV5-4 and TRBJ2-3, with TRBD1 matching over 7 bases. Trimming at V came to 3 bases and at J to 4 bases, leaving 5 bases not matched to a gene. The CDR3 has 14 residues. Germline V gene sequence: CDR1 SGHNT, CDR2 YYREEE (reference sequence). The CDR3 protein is CASSSTGMADTQYF. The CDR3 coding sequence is TGTGCCAGCAGCTCGACAGGGATGGCAGATACGCAGTATTTT.

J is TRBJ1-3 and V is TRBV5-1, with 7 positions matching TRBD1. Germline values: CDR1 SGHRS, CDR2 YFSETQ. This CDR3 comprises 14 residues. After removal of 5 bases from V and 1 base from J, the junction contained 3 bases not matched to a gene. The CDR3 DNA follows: TGCGCCAGCAGTCCCAGGGGGTCTGGAAACACCATATATTTT. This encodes CASSPRGSGNTIYF.

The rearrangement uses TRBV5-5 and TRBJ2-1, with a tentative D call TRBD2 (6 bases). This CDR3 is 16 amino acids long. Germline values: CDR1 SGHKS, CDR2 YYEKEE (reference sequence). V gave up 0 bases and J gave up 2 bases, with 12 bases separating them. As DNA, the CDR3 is TGTGCCAGCAGCTTGGTCGGCGGGACGACCTACAATGAGCAGTTCTTC. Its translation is CASSLVGGTTYNEQFF.

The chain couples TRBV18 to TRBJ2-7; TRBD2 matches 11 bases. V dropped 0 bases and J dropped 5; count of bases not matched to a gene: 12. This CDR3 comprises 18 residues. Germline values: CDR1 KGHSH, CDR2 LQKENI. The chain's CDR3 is CASSPPRGLAAVLNEQYF. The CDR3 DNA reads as TGTGCCAGCTCACCACCGAGGGGACTAGCGGCGGTATTGAACGAGCAGTACTTC.

The CDR3 region has the DNA TGTGCCAGCAGCTCCACTCAATTCGGCTATGGCTACACCTTC. Translated: CASSSTQFGYGYTF. The chain recombines TRBV7-2 with TRBJ1-2; D is ambiguous. The CDR3 spans 14 residues. Germline V CDR1 and CDR2: SGHTA, FQGNSA. Trimming took off 4 bases at V and 4 bases at J, with 13 bases between the two ends.

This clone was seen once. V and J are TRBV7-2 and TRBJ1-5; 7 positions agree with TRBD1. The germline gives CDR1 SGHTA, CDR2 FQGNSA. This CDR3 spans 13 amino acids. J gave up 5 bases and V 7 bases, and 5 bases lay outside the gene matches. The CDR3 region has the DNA TGTGCCAGCACCACGGACAGGCATCAGCCCCAGCATTTT. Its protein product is CASTTDRHQPQHF.

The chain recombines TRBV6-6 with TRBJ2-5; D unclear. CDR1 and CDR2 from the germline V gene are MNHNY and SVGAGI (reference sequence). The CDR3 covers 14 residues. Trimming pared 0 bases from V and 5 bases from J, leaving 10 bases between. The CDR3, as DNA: TGTGCCAGCAGTTACTCGATGGCCGGGGAGACCCAGTACTTC. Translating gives CASSYSMAGETQYF.

The CDR3 loop reads CASSLGGKAFF. DNA of the CDR3: TGTGCCAGCAGCTTAGGAGGGAAAGCTTTCTTT. This chain uses TRBV7-2 with TRBJ1-1; D unclear. Germline V gene sequence: CDR1 SGHTA, CDR2 FQGNSA. There are 11 residues in the CDR3. V lost 1 base and J lost 9, with 6 bases in between.

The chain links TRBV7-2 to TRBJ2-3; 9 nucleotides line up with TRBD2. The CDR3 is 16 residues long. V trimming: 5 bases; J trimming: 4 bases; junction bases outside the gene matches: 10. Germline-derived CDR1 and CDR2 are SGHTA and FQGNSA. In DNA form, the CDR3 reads TGTGCCAGCAGCACCATAGCGGGGGTTAGAGCAGATACGCAGTATTTT. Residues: CASSTIAGVRADTQYF.

CDR3: CASGRGQAASGELFF. CDR3 sequence (DNA): TGTGCCAGTGGCCGTGGACAGGCTGCGTCCGGGGAGCTGTTTTTT. The rearrangement joins TRBV19 to TRBJ2-2; 7 positions agree with TRBD1. CDR1 and CDR2 (germline): LNHDA, SQIVND (reference sequence). Trimming cost V 8 bases and J 6 bases; bases outside gene matches: 12. This CDR3 comprises 15 residues.

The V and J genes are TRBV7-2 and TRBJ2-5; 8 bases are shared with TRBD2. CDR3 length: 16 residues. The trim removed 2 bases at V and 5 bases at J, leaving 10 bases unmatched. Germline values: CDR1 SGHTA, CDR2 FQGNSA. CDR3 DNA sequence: TGTGCCAGCAGCTTAATGGCGGGGGGAAGAGGGGAGACCCAGTACTTC. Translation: CASSLMAGGRGETQYF. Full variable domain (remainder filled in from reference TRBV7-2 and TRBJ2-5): GAGVSQSPSNKVTEKGKDVELRCDPISGHTALYWYRQSLGQGLEFLIYFQGNSAPDKSGLPSDRFSAERTGGSVSTLTIQRTQQEDSAVYLCASSLMAGGRGETQYFGPGTRLLVL.

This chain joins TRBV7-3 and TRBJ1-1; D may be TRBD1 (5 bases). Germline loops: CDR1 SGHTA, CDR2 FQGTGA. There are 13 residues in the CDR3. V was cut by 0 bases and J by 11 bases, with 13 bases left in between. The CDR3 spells CASSLTPPGPAFF. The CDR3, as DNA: TGTGCCAGCAGCTTAACCCCTCCAGGGCCCGCTTTCTTT. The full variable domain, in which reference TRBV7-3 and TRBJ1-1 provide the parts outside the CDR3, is GAGVSQTPSNKVTEKGKYVELRCDPISGHTALYWYRQSLGQGPEFLIYFQGTGAADDSGLPNDRFFAVRPEGSVSTLKIQRTERGDSAVYLCASSLTPPGPAFFGQGTRLTVV.

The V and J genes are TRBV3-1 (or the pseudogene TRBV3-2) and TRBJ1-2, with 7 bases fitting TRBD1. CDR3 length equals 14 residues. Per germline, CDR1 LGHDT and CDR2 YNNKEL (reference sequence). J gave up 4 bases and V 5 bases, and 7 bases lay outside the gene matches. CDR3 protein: CASSTRQGGYGYTF. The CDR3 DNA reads TGTGCCAGCAGCACCCGACAGGGTGGCTATGGCTACACCTTC.

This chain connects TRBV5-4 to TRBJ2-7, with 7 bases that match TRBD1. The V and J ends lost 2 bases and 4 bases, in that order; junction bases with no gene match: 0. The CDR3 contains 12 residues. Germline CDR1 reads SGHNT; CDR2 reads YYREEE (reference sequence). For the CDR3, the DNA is TGTGCCAGCAGCTTACAGGGGTACGAGCAGTACTTC. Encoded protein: CASSLQGYEQYF.

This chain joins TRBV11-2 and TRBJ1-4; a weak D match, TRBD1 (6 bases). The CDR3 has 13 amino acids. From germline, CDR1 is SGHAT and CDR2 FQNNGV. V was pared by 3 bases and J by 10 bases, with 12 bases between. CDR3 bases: TGTGCCAGCAGCTTGGACAGTGCCGGAAAACTGTTTTTT. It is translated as CASSLDSAGKLFF.

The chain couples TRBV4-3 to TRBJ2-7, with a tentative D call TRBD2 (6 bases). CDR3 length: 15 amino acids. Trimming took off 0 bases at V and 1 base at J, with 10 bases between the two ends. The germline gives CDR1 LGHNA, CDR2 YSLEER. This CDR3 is CASSQEEGRSYEQYF. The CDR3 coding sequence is TGCGCCAGCAGCCAAGAGGAGGGGCGATCCTACGAGCAGTACTTC.